This T cell receptor (beta chain) was profiled in a study of blood T cell repertoires in COVID-19. Background on the study: In each case, the material was cDNA or gDNA derived from T cells, B-cell-depleted T cells, or PBMCs.

The CDR3 is 16 residues long. Trimming left V 5 bases short and J 1 base short, with 18 bases between. Germline V gene lookup returns CDR1 SEHNR and CDR2 FQNEAQ (reference sequence). Profiling relied on immunoSEQ multiplex PCR, and the TCRdb table lists in-frame clones only, not all of them. The sample shows about 97,000 clones, 80% to 90% of them seen only once. Sequenced input: peripheral blood. This clonotype originated in a human donor in a cohort sampled during active COVID-19. The V call is TRBV7-9, the J call TRBJ2-7; D gene unclear. In nucleotides, the CDR3 is TGTGCCAGCAGCGTGTTGACGGGTGCCCTTTCCTACGAGCAGTACTTC. It is translated as CASSVLTGALSYEQYF.